This passage covers 7 T cell receptor beta chains from one sample sequenced in a study of cytomegalovirus exposure and HLA in healthy donors (dated by TCRdb to 2016 to 2017). Library construction relied on the immunoSEQ multiplex PCR assay. A mixture of 60 forward primers for TCR Vbeta segments and 13 reverse primers for TCR Jbeta segments was used in the multiplex PCR. TCRdb carries this immuneACCESS record with in-frame sequences only. Its versions omit some clonotypes, under half of them owing to an unresolved V gene in the studies checked, with the rest unexplained. For this sample the table gives approximately 130,000 clones, of which 82% were detected only once. The top ten clones comprise roughly 1.2% of the sample. Sequenced input: PBMCs. The source of these receptors is a boy younger than 18 in good health and CMV-seronegative.

This chain connects TRBV4-1 to TRBJ2-3; TRBD2 is a possible D gene (6 bases). CDR3 length equals 15 residues. Per germline, CDR1 MGHRA and CDR2 YSYEKL. Trimming took 1 base from V and 0 from J, leaving 8 bases between them. The CDR3 protein is CASSQGSGSTDTQYF. In DNA, the CDR3 is TGCGCCAGCAGCCAAGGGAGCGGGAGCACAGATACGCAGTATTTT.

The rearrangement uses TRBV11-3 and TRBJ2-7; D gene unclear. With 3 bases removed from V and 6 bases from J, the gap between germline ends came to 9 bases. There are 12 residues in the CDR3. CDR1 is SGHNT and CDR2 is YENEEA in the germline V gene. The CDR3 protein is CASSFGVSEQYF. The CDR3 DNA follows: TGTGCCAGCAGCTTCGGAGTTTCCGAGCAGTACTTC. The variable domain in full, completed from reference TRBV11-3 and TRBJ2-7, reads EAGVVQSPRYKIIEKKQPVAFWCNPISGHNTLYWYLQNLGQGPELLIRYENEEAVDDSQLPKDRFSAERLKGVDSTLKIQPAELGDSAVYLCASSFGVSEQYFGPGTRLTVT.

This chain links TRBV30 with TRBJ2-7; 10 nucleotides line up with TRBD1. The CDR3 has 14 residues. Germline V gene lookup returns CDR1 GTSNPN and CDR2 SVGIG (reference sequence). The V segment lost 4 bases and the J segment 3 bases; nucleotides outside the gene matches: 6. This chain's CDR3 is CAWTRDRGIYEQYF. CDR3 in DNA: TGTGCCTGGACTAGGGACAGGGGAATCTACGAGCAGTACTTC. Variable domain in full (rest from reference TRBV30 and TRBJ2-7): SQTIHQWPATLVQPVGSPLSLECTVEGTSNPNLYWYRQAAGRGLQLLFYSVGIGQISSEVPQNLSASRPQDRQFILSSKKLLLSDSGFYLCAWTRDRGIYEQYFGPGTRLTVT.

The rearrangement links TRBV6-6 to TRBJ2-1; 7 bases map to TRBD2. Per germline, CDR1 MNHNY and CDR2 SVGAGI (reference sequence). The CDR3 length is 16 residues. Trimming at V came to 0 bases and at J to 4 bases, leaving 6 bases not matched to a gene. This chain's CDR3 is CASSYSAGERYNEQFF. Here the CDR3 DNA reads TGTGCCAGCAGTTACTCGGCGGGAGAAAGGTACAATGAGCAGTTCTTC.

The V and J genes are TRBV4-2 and TRBJ2-1; D is perhaps TRBD2 (6 bases). Germline V gives CDR1 LGHNA, CDR2 YNFKEQ. CDR3 length: 14 amino acids. V was pared by 3 bases and J by 9 bases, with 15 bases between. The CDR3 protein is CASSHGLLLSEQFF. As DNA, the CDR3 is TGTGCCAGCAGCCACGGACTACTACTTAGTGAGCAGTTCTTC.

The V gene is TRBV30, the J gene TRBJ2-2; possible D gene TRBD2, 5 bases. Germline CDR1 is GTSNPN and CDR2 is SVGIG (reference sequence). V lost 0 bases and J 4 bases, leaving 15 bases between the germline ends. CDR3 length: 16 residues. This CDR3 is CAWSVEGAGGTGELFF. The CDR3 bases are TGTGCCTGGAGTGTAGAGGGCGCAGGAGGCACCGGGGAGCTGTTTTTT.

This clone was detected only a few times. The chain is built from TRBV30 and TRBJ1-1; D gene ambiguous. Germline values: CDR1 GTSNPN, CDR2 SVGIG (reference sequence). Trimming removed 6 bases from V and 1 base from J, with 3 bases in between. This CDR3 has 10 residues. The CDR3, as DNA: TGTGCCTGCCAGAACACTGAAGCTTTCTTT. It yields the protein CACQNTEAFF.